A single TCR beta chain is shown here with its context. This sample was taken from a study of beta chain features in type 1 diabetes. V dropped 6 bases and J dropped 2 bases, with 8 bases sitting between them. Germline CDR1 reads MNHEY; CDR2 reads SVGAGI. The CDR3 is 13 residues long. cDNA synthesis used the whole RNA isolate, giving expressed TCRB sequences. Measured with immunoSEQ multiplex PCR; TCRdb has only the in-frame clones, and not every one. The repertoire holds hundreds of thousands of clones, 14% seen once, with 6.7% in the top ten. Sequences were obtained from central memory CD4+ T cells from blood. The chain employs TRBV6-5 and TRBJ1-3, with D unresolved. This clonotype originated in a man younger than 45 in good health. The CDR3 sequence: CASRGVAGNTIYF. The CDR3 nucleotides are TGTGCCAGCAGGGGAGTAGCTGGAAACACCATATATTTT.